This T cell receptor beta chain emerged from a study of blood T cell repertoires in COVID-19. Looked up from germline, CDR1 is MGHRA and CDR2 is YSYEKL. The CDR3 has 16 residues. V gave up 4 bases and J gave up 1 base, with 14 bases separating them. Produced via immunoSEQ multiplex PCR; TCRdb's table is partial and in-frame only. The top ten clones hold around 1.8% of a sample with about 480,000 clones, approximately 90% of them seen once. The sequence was collected from a young woman with acute COVID-19. The rearrangement joins TRBV4-1 to TRBJ2-1; possibly TRBD2 for D (6 bases). The sequencing sample was made of PBMCs or T cells enriched from blood (not recorded which). The DNA of the CDR3 is TGCGCCAGCAGCCCAAACGGGGGTCGGTCCTACAATGAGCAGTTCTTC. This translates into CASSPNGGRSYNEQFF.